This T cell receptor (beta chain) was profiled in a study of early T cells in non-severe SARS-CoV-2 infection (dated by TCRdb to the early 2020s). Concerning the study at large: TCR sequencing used bulk RNA from unsorted whole blood, so alpha and beta chains could not be paired. What the research found in general, with its limitations: VDJdb matching was skewed toward anti-spike CD8 responses and likely underestimated virus-specific expansions by missing private and CD4 specificities.

The study was a case-control design nested within a healthcare worker cohort in London, UK, with weekly nasopharyngeal swab PCR tests and blood sampling. Healthcare workers were recruited between 23 and 31 March 2020, during the week of the UK lockdown, and were followed weekly for up to roughly 15 weeks. This clonotype was recorded at least ten times. The specificity of this receptor is unknown. Base qualities are not recorded, but no much larger clone differs from it by a single base. Library preparation was by 5' RACE. Sequencer: NextSeq 500. The TCR library protocol attached unique molecular identifiers to individual cDNA molecules to correct for sequencing error and PCR bias. Sequencing covered both TCR alpha and beta chains, and within each sample the abundances of alpha and beta sequences were tightly co-correlated. Processing in the source paper ran as follows. Decombinator V4 was used to perform V gene, J gene and CDR3 annotation of TCR sequences. TCRs were defined as expanded if a significant change between any two time points was detected under a Poisson model with p below 0.0001. TCR abundances were normalised to the total number of TCRs sequenced in each sample and reported as counts per million. TRAV1-2 paired with TRAJ12, TRAJ20 or TRAJ33 defined MAIT TCRs, while TRAV10 paired with TRAJ18 defined iNKT TCRs. A search of VDJdb, accessed on 1 November 2021, was run for TCRs annotated to CMV, EBV and SARS-CoV-2, with TCRs annotated for multiple antigens excluded. TCRdb reprocessing: public reads trimmed at Q25 with fastp, clones called with MiXCR, in-frame beta chains kept. Entries are consolidated by CDR3 protein sequence, retaining the most common genes and DNA. The V and J calls reflect TCRdb's pipeline rather than the authors' work. This sample holds more than 60,000 distinct CDR3 sequences; around 14% were observed only once. The top ten clones comprise around 6% of the sample.

The CDR3 runs 13 residues from the cysteine to the phenylalanine. Of all the DNA, just the CDR3 is kept, 39 bases in frame from base 1. The germline V gene specifies SGHVS as CDR1 and FNYEAQ as CDR2. Trimming removed 2 bases from V and 6 bases from J, leaving 11 bases between the germline ends. The chain was built from TRBV7-6 and TRBJ2-7, with a weak D call of TRBD2 (5 bases match). This clonotype originated in an adult who was a healthcare worker with PCR-confirmed SARS-CoV-2 infection or an uninfected control (not recorded which). The sequenced sample was whole blood. The base sequence is TGTGCCAGCAGCTTAAATCTAGAGGGCGAGCAGTACTTC. It translates to CASSLNLEGEQYF.